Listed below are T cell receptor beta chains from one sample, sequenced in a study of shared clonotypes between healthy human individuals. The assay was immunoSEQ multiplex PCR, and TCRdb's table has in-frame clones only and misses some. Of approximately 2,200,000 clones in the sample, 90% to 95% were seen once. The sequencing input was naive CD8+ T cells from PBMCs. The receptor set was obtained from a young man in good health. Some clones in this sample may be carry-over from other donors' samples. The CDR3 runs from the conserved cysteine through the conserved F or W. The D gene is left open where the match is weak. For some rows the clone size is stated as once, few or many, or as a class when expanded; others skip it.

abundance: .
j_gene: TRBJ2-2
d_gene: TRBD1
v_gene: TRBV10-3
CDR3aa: CAISWTGESGELFF
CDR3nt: TGTGCCATCAGCTGGACAGGGGAATCCGGGGAGCTGTTTTTT

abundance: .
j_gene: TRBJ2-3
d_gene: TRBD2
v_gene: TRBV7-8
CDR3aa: CASSLYLAGVADTQYF
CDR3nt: TGTGCCAGCAGCCTCTATCTGGCGGGAGTCGCAGATACGCAGTATTTT

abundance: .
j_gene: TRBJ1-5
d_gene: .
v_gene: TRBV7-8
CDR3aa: CASSFNSNQPQHF
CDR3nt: TGTGCCAGCAGCTTTAATAGCAATCAGCCCCAGCATTTT

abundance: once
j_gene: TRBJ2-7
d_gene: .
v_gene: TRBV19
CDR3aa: CASSKGYEQYF
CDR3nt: TGTGCCAGTAGTAAAGGGTACGAGCAGTACTTC

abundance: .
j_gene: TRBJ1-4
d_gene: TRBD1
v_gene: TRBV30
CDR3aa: CAWGQGTNEKLFF
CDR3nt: TGTGCCTGGGGACAGGGAACTAATGAAAAACTGTTTTTT

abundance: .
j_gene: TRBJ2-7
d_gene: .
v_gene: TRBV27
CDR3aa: CASTPRGRVGEQYF
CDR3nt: TGTGCCAGCACCCCCCGCGGCAGGGTAGGCGAGCAGTACTTC

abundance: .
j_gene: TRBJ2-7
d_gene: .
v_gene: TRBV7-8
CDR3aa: CASSLDGLLSYEQYF
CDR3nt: TGTGCCAGCAGCTTAGATGGCTTACTCTCCTACGAGCAGTACTTC

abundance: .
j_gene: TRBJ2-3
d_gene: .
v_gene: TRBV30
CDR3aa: CAWYAQAGGSTDTQYF
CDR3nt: TGTGCCTGGTATGCCCAGGCGGGCGGTAGCACAGATACGCAGTATTTT

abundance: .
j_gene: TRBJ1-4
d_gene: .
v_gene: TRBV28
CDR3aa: CASSLWGEEKLFF
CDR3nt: TGTGCCAGCAGTTTGTGGGGCGAAGAAAAACTGTTTTTT

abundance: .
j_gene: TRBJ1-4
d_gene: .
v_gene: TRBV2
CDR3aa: CASMVSQEISTNEKLFF
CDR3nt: TGTGCCAGCATGGTGAGTCAGGAGATCTCAACTAATGAAAAACTGTTTTTT